Each of the 18 T cell receptor beta chains below was sequenced from the same sample in a study of blood T cell repertoires in COVID-19. The protocol was immunoSEQ multiplex PCR, while the TCRdb copy is restricted to in-frame clones and leaves out a portion. The data contain about 230,000 clones, roughly 85% of them singletons. What was sequenced was peripheral blood. Receptors originate from a man aged 35 to 55 with acute or convalescent COVID-19.

The V gene is TRBV2, the J gene TRBJ2-1; TRBD2 aligns across 12 bases. The CDR3 spans 14 residues. Trimming cost V 6 bases and J 7 bases; bases outside gene matches: 4. Per the germline V gene, CDR1 is SNHLY and CDR2 is FYNNEI. CDR3 loop: CASRRTSGVNEQFF. The CDR3 nucleotides read TGTGCCAGCAGGAGGACTAGCGGGGTAAATGAGCAGTTCTTC.

The chain is built from TRBV5-1 and TRBJ1-2, with a tentative D call TRBD1 (5 bases). Germline assignment: CDR1 SGHRS and CDR2 YFSETQ. CDR3 length: 15 amino acids. The ends were cut back, 4 bases at V and 6 bases at J, with 19 bases in the middle. CDR3 region: CASSPGVAAHDGYTF. CDR3 nucleotide sequence: TGCGCCAGCAGCCCGGGGGTGGCTGCGCACGATGGCTACACCTTC. The complete variable domain, with remaining parts taken from reference TRBV5-1 and TRBJ1-2, reads KAGVTQTPRYLIKTRGQQVTLSCSPISGHRSVSWYQQTPGQGLQFLFEYFSETQRNKGNFPGRFSGRQFSNSRSEMNVSTLELGDSALYLCASSPGVAAHDGYTFGSGTRLTVV.

The rearrangement links TRBV6-4 to TRBJ1-2, with D maybe TRBD1 (6 bases). Germline loops: CDR1 MRHNA, CDR2 SNTAGT. V lost 10 bases to trimming and J lost 4 bases, with 10 bases between them. This CDR3 is 11 amino acids long. Here the CDR3 reads CAILDSYGYTF. The CDR3 nucleotides read TGTGCCATTTTGGACAGCTATGGCTACACCTTC.

The CDR3 nucleotides are TGTGCCAGCAGTTACCGGGACAAGCCCATCTATGGCTACACCTTC. This translates into CASSYRDKPIYGYTF. The chain has TRBV6-5 and TRBJ1-2; D might be TRBD1 (6 bases). Between the trimmed V and J ends, which lost 2 bases and 4 bases, there was a span of 14 bases. The CDR3 extends over 15 amino acids. Germline CDR1 MNHEY, CDR2 SVGAGI.

CDR3 sequence reads: CASSPTGTEAFF. DNA of the CDR3: TGTGCCAGCAGCCCAACAGGGACTGAAGCTTTCTTT. The chain combines TRBV5-4 with TRBJ1-1, with D perhaps TRBD1 (6 bases). CDR1 is SGHNT and CDR2 is YYREEE in the germline V gene (reference sequence). There are 12 residues in the CDR3. V gave up 4 bases and J gave up 5 bases, with 9 bases separating them.

This chain uses TRBV10-3 with TRBJ2-3, with 12 nucleotides matching TRBD2. Trimming removed 5 bases from V and 0 bases from J; junction bases left unmatched: 3. This CDR3 is 16 amino acids long. Germline V lookup: CDR1 ENHRY, CDR2 SYGVKD. The chain's CDR3 is CAISRLAGASTDTQYF. In DNA form, the CDR3 reads TGTGCCATCAGTCGACTAGCGGGGGCCAGCACAGATACGCAGTATTTT.

This chain uses TRBV24-1 with TRBJ2-7; D gene ambiguous. Between the trimmed V and J ends, which lost 6 bases and 4 bases, there was a span of 6 bases. Germline V lookup: CDR1 KGHDR, CDR2 SFDVKD. The length of the CDR3 is 11 residues. Here the CDR3 DNA reads TGTGCCACCAGTCATCGGTACGAGCAGTACTTC. It specifies CATSHRYEQYF.

V and J are TRBV6-1 and TRBJ2-7; possible D gene TRBD2, 5 bases. The CDR3 loop spans 15 amino acids. Between the trimmed V and J ends, which lost 2 bases and 0 bases, there was a span of 11 bases. Germline V gene sequence: CDR1 MNHNS, CDR2 SASEGT. The CDR3 region is CASSELSGNSYEQYF. Here the CDR3 DNA reads TGTGCCAGCAGTGAATTATCGGGGAACTCCTACGAGCAGTACTTC.

In the case of this clone: Other nucleotide sequences from this sample produce the same CDR3. The chain recombines TRBV29-1 with TRBJ1-1; the match to TRBD1 covers 7 bases. The junction had 13 bases not matched to a gene; V was cut back by 8 bases and J by 10 bases. Germline V gives CDR1 SQVTM, CDR2 ANQGSEA. The CDR3 spans 12 residues. The CDR3 sequence is CSTIKGAGSAFF. DNA for the CDR3: TGCAGCACTATTAAGGGGGCGGGCTCAGCTTTCTTT.

This chain uses TRBV30 with TRBJ2-5, with a weak D call TRBD1 (6 bases). Trimming removed 1 base at V and 3 bases at J, with 15 bases between. CDR3 length: 15 amino acids. Germline CDR1 GTSNPN, CDR2 SVGIG (reference sequence). CDR3 DNA: TGTGCCTGGAGTGCGCACAGGGTTCTGGAAGAGACCCAGTACTTC. Amino acid sequence: CAWSAHRVLEETQYF.

This rearrangement joins TRBV5-6 to TRBJ1-1; D may be TRBD1 (6 bases). V was pared by 4 bases and J by 3 bases, with 13 bases between. The germline CDR1 and CDR2 sequences are SGHDT and YYEEEE. The CDR3 length is 14 residues. This CDR3 reads CASSGSTGYTEAFF. CDR3 in DNA: TGTGCCAGCAGCGGAAGTACAGGGTACACTGAAGCTTTCTTT.

The chain has TRBV10-3 and TRBJ2-1; maybe TRBD1 (7 bases). The CDR3 is 18 residues long. Germline V gives CDR1 ENHRY, CDR2 SYGVKD. Trimming removed 6 bases at V and 0 bases at J, with 21 bases between. The CDR3: CAIRTGTAIDSSYNEQFF. The CDR3 DNA sequence: TGTGCCATCAGGACAGGGACTGCAATTGACAGCTCCTACAATGAGCAGTTCTTC.

The genes are TRBV27 and TRBJ1-1; 9 nucleotides align to TRBD1. J gave up 4 bases and V 3 bases, and 3 bases lay outside the gene matches. From germline, CDR1 is MNHEY and CDR2 SMNVEV (reference sequence). The CDR3 totals 14 residues. CDR3 nucleotides: TGTGCCAGCAGTTTTGGACAGGGGCTCACTGAAGCTTTCTTT. Amino acids: CASSFGQGLTEAFF.

This clone occurred once. The chain is built from TRBV6-1 and TRBJ2-7, with a weak D call TRBD1 (5 bases). The CDR3 extends over 15 amino acids. V lost 1 base to trimming and J lost 2 bases, with 12 bases between them. Germline CDR1 and CDR2: MNHNS and SASEGT. The CDR3 spells CASSEEGFIAYEQYF. As DNA, the CDR3 is TGTGCCAGCAGTGAAGAGGGGTTTATCGCCTACGAGCAGTACTTC.

V gene TRBV5-5 combines with J gene TRBJ1-5; D is uncertain. V was cut by 0 bases and J by 4 bases, with 8 bases left in between. Germline V lookup: CDR1 SGHKS, CDR2 YYEKEE (reference sequence). The CDR3 sequence is 14 residues long. Written as DNA, the CDR3 is TGTGCCAGCAGCTTGGACGGGTTGAATCAGCCCCAGCATTTT. It translates to CASSLDGLNQPQHF.

The chain employs TRBV30 and TRBJ1-5; weak D call: TRBD1 (6 bases). Germline V gene sequence: CDR1 GTSNPN, CDR2 SVGIG (reference sequence). This CDR3 is built from 14 residues. Trimming removed 3 bases from V and 2 bases from J, with 11 bases in between. The DNA for the CDR3 is TGTGCCTGGAGCCGAAGACAGGGCAATCAGCCCCAGCATTTT. Its protein product is CAWSRRQGNQPQHF.

The chain has TRBV2 and TRBJ1-5, with D perhaps matching TRBD1 (6 bases). V shed 5 bases and J shed 1 base, with 12 bases lying between them. The CDR3 has 15 amino acids. Germline V lookup: CDR1 SNHLY, CDR2 FYNNEI. The CDR3 DNA is TGTGCCAGCAGTATCCAGGGGCCGAGCAATCAGCCCCAGCATTTT. This encodes CASSIQGPSNQPQHF.

The chain employs TRBV30 and TRBJ1-1, with D perhaps TRBD1 (5 bases). CDR3 length: 11 amino acids. The V end lost 5 bases, the J end lost 12 bases, and 16 bases lay between the germline ends. The germline gives CDR1 GTSNPN, CDR2 SVGIG (reference sequence). The CDR3 region has the DNA TGTGCCTGGGGAATTTCGGGGGGGACTTTCTTT. Translating gives CAWGISGGTFF.